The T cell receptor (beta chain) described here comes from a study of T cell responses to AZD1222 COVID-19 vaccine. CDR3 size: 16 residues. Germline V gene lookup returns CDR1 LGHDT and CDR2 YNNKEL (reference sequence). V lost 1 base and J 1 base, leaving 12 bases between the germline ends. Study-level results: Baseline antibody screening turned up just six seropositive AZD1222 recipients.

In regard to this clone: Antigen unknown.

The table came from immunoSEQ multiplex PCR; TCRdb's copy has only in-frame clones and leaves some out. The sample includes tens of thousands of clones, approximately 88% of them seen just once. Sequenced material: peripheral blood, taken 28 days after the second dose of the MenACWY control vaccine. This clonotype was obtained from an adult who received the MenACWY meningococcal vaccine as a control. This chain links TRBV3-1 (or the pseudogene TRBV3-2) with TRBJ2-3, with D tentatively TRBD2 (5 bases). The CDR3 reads CASSQGGQAGTDTQYF. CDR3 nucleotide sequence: TGTGCCAGCAGCCAAGGAGGGCAGGCGGGCACAGATACGCAGTATTTT.